These T cell receptor beta chains were read from a single sample in a study of cytomegalovirus exposure and HLA in healthy donors. Sequencing used immunoSEQ multiplex PCR; TCRdb keeps in-frame clones, though not all of them. The table has about 270,000 clones, 86% seen once. The specimen sequenced was PBMCs. The receptors stem from a woman between 18 and 29 years old in good health and CMV-seronegative. Each CDR3 is given without its conserved first and last residue.

TRBJ1-1 TRBV4-3 ASSQEQGNTEAF
TRBJ1-2 TRBV7-2 ASSPRTGPGYT
TRBJ2-7 TRBV5-8 ASRLGQGSYEQY
TRBJ2-3 TRBV11-2 ASTQGASTDTQY
TRBJ2-1 TRBV11-2 ASSRWRDREQF
TRBJ2-5 TRBV5-1 ASSPLAGTLLQETQY
TRBJ2-5 TRBV9 ASSASEETQY
TRBJ2-1 TRBV6-5 ASSPGLAGGNEQF
TRBJ2-7 TRBV5-1 ASSYDSFPGYEQY
TRBJ2-1 TRBV7-6 ASSLLGLSGRGSYNEQF
TRBJ2-2 TRBV27 ASSSSGTTNTGELF
TRBJ1-5 TRBV10-1 ASSEPRRAGGSPQNQPQH